This T cell receptor (beta chain) stems from a study of blood T cell repertoires in COVID-19. Looking at the study overall: The United States, Italy and Spain supplied acute and convalescent COVID-19 samples. Sources were T cells, B-cell-depleted T cells, or PBMCs; the material itself was cDNA or gDNA.

The CDR3 length is 16 residues. The V segment lost 0 bases and the J segment 4 bases; nucleotides outside the gene matches: 10. Germline V lookup: CDR1 SGHRS, CDR2 YFSETQ. Original analysis: Amplification of reference gene primers was used by the study to estimate nucleated cell counts. TCRdb's copy holds only in-frame clones and misses some; the assay was immunoSEQ multiplex PCR. That table is the source of V, J and clone size, and D and trimming were worked out from the DNA. The sample lists about 190,000 clones, 89% occurring once. This TCR derives from a man between 40 and 49 years old with acute or convalescent COVID-19. Sample: peripheral blood. The rearrangement joins TRBV5-1 to TRBJ2-7; 7 bases agree with TRBD1. The CDR3 is CASSLDSTGAVYEQYF. The CDR3 DNA reads as TGCGCCAGCAGCTTGGACAGCACAGGGGCAGTGTACGAGCAGTACTTC. Variable domain in full (rest from reference TRBV5-1 and TRBJ2-7): KAGVTQTPRYLIKTRGQQVTLSCSPISGHRSVSWYQQTPGQGLQFLFEYFSETQRNKGNFPGRFSGRQFSNSRSEMNVSTLELGDSALYLCASSLDSTGAVYEQYFGPGTRLTVT.